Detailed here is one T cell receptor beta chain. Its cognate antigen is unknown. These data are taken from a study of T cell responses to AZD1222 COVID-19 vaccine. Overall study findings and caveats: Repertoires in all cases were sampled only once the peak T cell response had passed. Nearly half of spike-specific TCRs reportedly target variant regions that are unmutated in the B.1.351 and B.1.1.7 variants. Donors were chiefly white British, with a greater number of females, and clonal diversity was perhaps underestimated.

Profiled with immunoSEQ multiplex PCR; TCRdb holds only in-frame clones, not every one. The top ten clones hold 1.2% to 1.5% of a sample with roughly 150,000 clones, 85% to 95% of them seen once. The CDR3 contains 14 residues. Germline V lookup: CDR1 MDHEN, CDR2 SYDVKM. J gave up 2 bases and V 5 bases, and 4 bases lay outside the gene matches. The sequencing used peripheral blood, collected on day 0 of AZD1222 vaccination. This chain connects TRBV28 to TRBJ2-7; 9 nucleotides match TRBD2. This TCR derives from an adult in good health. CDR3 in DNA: TGTGCCAGCAGTAAGACTAGCGGTACCTACGAGCAGTACTTC. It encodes CASSKTSGTYEQYF.